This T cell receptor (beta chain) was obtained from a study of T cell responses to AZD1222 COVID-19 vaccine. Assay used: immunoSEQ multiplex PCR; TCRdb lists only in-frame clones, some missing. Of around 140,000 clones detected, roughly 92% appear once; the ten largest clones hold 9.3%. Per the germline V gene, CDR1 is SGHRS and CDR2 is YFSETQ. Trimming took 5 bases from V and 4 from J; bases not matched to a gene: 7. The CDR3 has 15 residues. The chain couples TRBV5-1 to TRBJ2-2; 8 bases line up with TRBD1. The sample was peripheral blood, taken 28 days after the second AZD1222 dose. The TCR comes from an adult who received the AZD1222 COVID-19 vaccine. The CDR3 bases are TGCGCCAGCAGGCGGACAGGGATAACCACCGGGGAGCTGTTTTTT. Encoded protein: CASRRTGITTGELFF.